Described below is a single T cell receptor (beta chain) sequence and its context. Its target is not known. This PCR relied on a set of 60 Vbeta primers and 13 Jbeta primers. Produced via immunoSEQ multiplex PCR; TCRdb's table is partial and in-frame only. There are about 150,000 clones in the sample; 70% occur only once, and approximately 2% lies in the top ten. CDR1 is LNHDA and CDR2 is SQIVND in the germline V gene (reference sequence). Between the trimmed V and J ends, which lost 4 bases and 11 bases, there was a span of 14 bases. The CDR3 has 12 residues. This specimen belongs to a study of cytomegalovirus exposure and HLA in healthy donors. The wider study: From HLA-typed donors, an early data release held about 92 million unique TCRs.

Study-level results: As confirmed in vitro, three CMV-associated chains were specific for CMV antigens. In presence/absence analyses, roughly uniform sequencing depth across donors was assumed.

At sampling all donors were nominally healthy, likely with unrecorded immune exposures. The clonotype comes from a woman aged 55-75 years in good health and CMV-seropositive. The chain recombines TRBV19 with TRBJ1-1, with D tentatively TRBD1 (5 bases). Sequenced material: PBMCs. The CDR3 DNA sequence: TGTGCCAGTAGTAAGGGGAGGGCAGGGGCTTTCTTT. Its protein product is CASSKGRAGAFF.